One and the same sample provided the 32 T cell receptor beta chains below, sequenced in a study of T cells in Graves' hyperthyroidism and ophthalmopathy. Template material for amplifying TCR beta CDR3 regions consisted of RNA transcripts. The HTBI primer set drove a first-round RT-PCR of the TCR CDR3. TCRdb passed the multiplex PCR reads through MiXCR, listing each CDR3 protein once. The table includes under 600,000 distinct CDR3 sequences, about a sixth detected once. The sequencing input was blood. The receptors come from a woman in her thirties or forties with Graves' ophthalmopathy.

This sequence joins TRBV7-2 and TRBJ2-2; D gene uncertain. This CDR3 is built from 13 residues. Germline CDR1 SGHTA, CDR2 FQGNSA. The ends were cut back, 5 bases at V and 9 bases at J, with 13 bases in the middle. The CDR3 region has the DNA TGTGCCAGCAGCCTACTCGTGGGATGGGAGCTGTTTTTT. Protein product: CASSLLVGWELFF.

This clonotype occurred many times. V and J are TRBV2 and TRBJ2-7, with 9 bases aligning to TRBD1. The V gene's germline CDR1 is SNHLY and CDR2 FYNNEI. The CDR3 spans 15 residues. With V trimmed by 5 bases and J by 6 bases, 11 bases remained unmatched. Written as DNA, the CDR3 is TGTGCCAGCAGTTCCCAAGGGACAGGGTTGGCCGAGCAGTACTTC. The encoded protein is CASSSQGTGLAEQYF.

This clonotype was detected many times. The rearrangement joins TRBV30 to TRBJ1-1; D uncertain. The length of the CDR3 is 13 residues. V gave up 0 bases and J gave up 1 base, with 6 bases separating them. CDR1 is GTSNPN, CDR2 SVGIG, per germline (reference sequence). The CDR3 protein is CAWSVHENTEAFF. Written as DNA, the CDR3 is TGTGCCTGGAGTGTACACGAGAACACTGAAGCTTTCTTT.

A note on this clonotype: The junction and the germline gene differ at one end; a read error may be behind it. The CDR3: CASSPWTGSDQPQHF. CDR3 DNA: TGCGCCAGCAGCCCCTGGACAGGGAGTGACCAGCCCCAGCATTTT. The rearrangement uses TRBV11-1 and TRBJ1-5; 8 bases are a match to TRBD1. Germline V gene lookup returns CDR1 SGHAT and CDR2 FQDESV (reference sequence). This CDR3 has 15 residues.

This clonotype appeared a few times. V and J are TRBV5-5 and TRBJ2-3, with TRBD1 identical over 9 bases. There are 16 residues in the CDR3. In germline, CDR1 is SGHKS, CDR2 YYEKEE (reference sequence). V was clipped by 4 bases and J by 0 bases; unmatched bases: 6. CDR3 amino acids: CASSLGQGTSTDTQYF. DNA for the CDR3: TGTGCCAGCAGCCTGGGACAGGGTACTAGCACAGATACGCAGTATTTT. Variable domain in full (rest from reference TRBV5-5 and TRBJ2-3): DAGVTQSPTHLIKTRGQQVTLRCSPISGHKSVSWYQQVLGQGPQFIFQYYEKEERGRGNFPDRFSARQFPNYSSELNVNALLLGDSALYLCASSLGQGTSTDTQYFGPGTRLTVL.

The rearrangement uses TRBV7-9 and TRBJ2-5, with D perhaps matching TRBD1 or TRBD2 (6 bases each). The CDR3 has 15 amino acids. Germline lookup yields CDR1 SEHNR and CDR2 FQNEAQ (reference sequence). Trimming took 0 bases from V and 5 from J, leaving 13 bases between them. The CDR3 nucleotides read TGTGCCAGCAGCTTAGCCGGGGGCTCGAGTGAGACCCAGTACTTC. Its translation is CASSLAGGSSETQYF. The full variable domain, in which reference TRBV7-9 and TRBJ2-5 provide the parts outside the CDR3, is DTGVSQNPRHKITKRGQNVTFRCDPISEHNRLYWYRQTLGQGPEFLTYFQNEAQLEKSRLLSDRFSAERPKGSFSTLEIQRTEQGDSAMYLCASSLAGGSSETQYFGPGTRLLVL.

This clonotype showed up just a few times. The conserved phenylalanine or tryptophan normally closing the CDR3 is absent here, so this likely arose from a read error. This CDR3 is CASSVGGGHYNEQFS. The CDR3 DNA sequence: TGTGCCAGCAGCGTAGGCGGGGGCCACTACAATGAGCAGTTCTCC. The rearrangement links TRBV9 to TRBJ2-1, with D possibly TRBD2 on 7 matching bases. This CDR3 has 15 amino acids. Trimming cost V 0 bases and J 3 bases, with 10 bases left between them. Germline V gene sequence: CDR1 SGDLS, CDR2 YYNGEE.

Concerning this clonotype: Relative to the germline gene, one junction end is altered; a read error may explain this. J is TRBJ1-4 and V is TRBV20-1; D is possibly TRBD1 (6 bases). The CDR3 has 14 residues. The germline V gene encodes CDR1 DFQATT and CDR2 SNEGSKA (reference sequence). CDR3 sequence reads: CGAREGGPGGKLFF. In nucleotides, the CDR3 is TGCGGTGCTAGAGAGGGGGGCCCCGGTGGAAAACTGTTTTTT.

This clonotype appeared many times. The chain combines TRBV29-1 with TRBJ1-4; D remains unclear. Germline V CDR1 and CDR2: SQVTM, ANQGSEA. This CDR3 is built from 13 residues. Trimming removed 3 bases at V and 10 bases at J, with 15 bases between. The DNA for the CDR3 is TGCAGCGTTGATGCTGACAAAGGAGGAAAACTGTTTTTT. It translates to CSVDADKGGKLFF. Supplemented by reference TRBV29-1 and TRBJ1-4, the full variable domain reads SAVISQKPSRDICQRGTSLTIQCQVDSQVTMMFWYRQQPGQSLTLIATANQGSEATYESGFVIDKFPISRPNLTFSTLTVSNMSPEDSSIYLCSVDADKGGKLFFGSGTQLSVL.

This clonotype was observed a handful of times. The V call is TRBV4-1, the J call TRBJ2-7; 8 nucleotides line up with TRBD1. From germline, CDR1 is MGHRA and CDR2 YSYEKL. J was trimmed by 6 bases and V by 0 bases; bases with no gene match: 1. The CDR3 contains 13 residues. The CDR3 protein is CASSQDGTGEQYF. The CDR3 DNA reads TGCGCCAGCAGCCAAGATGGGACAGGCGAGCAGTACTTC.

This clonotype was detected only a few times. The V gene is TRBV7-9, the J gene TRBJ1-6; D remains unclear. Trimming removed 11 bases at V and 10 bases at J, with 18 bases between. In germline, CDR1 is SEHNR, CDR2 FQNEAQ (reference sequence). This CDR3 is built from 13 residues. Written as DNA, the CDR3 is TGTGCCGGCGGCGTGGGAGGGCACTCACCCCTCCACTTT. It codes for CAGGVGGHSPLHF.

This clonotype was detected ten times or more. The CDR3 sequence: CASSFPSAGVDTQYF. CDR3 coding DNA: TGTGCCAGCAGTTTCCCGTCGGCAGGGGTGGATACGCAGTATTTT. This chain connects TRBV28 to TRBJ2-3, with D tentatively TRBD1 (6 bases). The germline gives CDR1 MDHEN, CDR2 SYDVKM. The V and J ends lost 3 bases and 6 bases respectively, with 16 bases between them. This CDR3 has 15 amino acids.

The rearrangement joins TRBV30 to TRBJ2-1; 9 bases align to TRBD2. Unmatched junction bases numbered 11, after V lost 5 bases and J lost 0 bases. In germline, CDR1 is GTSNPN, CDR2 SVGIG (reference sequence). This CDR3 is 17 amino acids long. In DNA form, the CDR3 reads TGTGCCTGGGGCTCCGGGGTTAGCGGGAGCTCCTACAATGAGCAGTTCTTC. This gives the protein CAWGSGVSGSSYNEQFF.

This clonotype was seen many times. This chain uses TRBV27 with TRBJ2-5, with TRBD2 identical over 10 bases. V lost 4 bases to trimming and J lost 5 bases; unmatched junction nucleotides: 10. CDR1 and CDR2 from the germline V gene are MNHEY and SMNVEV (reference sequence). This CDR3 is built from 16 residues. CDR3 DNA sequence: TGTGCCAGCAGTTCTCAAGCGGGAGGGCCTGCTGAGACCCAGTACTTC. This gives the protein CASSSQAGGPAETQYF.

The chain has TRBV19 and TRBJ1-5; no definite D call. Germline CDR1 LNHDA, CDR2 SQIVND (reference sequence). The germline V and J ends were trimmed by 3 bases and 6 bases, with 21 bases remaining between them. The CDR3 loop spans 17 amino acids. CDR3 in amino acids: CASSMGAPGLGGQPQHF. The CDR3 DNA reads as TGTGCCAGTAGTATGGGTGCCCCAGGACTCGGAGGTCAGCCCCAGCATTTT.

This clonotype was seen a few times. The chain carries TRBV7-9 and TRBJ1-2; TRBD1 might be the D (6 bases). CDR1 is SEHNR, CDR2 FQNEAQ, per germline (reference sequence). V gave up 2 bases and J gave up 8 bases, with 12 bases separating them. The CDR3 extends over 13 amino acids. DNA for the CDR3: TGTGCCAGCAGCTTACGACCGACAGGCGGCTACACCTTC. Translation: CASSLRPTGGYTF. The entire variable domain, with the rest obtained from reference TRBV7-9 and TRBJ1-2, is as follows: DTGVSQNPRHKITKRGQNVTFRCDPISEHNRLYWYRQTLGQGPEFLTYFQNEAQLEKSRLLSDRFSAERPKGSFSTLEIQRTEQGDSAMYLCASSLRPTGGYTFGSGTRLTVV.

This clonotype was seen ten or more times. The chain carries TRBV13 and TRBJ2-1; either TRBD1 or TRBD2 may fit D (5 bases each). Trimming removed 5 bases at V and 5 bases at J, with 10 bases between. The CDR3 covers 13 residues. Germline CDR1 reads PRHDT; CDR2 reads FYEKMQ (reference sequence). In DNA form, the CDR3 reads TGTGCCAGCAGCCTCGAGGGACACAATGAGCAGTTCTTC. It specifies CASSLEGHNEQFF.

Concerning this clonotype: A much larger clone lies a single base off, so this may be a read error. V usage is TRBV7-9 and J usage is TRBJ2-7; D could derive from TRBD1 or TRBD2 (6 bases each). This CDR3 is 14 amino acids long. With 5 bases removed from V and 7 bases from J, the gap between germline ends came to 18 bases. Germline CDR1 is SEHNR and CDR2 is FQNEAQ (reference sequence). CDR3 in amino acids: CASSPGAALNEQYF. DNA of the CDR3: TGTGCCAGCAGCCCGGGGGCTGCTCTCAATGAGCAGTACTTC.

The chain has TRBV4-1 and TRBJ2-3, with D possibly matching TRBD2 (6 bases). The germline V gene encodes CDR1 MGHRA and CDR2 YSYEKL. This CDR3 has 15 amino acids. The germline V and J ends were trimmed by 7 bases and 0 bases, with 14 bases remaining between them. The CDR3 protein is CASKPIGGSTDTQYF. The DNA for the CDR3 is TGCGCCAGCAAGCCAATAGGAGGGAGCACAGATACGCAGTATTTT.

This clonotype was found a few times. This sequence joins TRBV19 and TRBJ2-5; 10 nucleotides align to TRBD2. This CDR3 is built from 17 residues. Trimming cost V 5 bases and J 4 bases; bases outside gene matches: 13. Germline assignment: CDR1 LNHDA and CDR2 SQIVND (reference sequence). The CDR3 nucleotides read TGTGCCAGTAGTCCCCGGACTAGCGGCGGGAGGGGAGAGACCCAGTACTTC. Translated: CASSPRTSGGRGETQYF.

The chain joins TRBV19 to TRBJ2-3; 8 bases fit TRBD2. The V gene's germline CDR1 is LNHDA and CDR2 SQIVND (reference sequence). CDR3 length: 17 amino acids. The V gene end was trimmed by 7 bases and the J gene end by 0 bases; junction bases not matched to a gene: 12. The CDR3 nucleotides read TGTGCCAGTACCGATACGGGAGCGGGGGCTAGCACAGATACGCAGTATTTT. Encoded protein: CASTDTGAGASTDTQYF.

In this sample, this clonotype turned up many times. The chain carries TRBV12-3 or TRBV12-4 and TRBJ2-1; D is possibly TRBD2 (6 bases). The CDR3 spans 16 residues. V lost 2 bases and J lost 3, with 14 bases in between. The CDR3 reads CASSLLGGKVYNEQFF. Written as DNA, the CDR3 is TGTGCCAGCAGTTTATTAGGCGGGAAAGTCTACAATGAGCAGTTCTTC.

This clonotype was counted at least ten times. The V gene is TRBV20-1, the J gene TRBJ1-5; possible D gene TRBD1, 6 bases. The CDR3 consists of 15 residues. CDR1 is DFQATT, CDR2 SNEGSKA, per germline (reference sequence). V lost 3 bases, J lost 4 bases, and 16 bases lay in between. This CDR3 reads CSARDSGARNQPQHF. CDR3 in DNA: TGCAGTGCTAGGGACAGTGGGGCGCGGAATCAGCCCCAGCATTTT.

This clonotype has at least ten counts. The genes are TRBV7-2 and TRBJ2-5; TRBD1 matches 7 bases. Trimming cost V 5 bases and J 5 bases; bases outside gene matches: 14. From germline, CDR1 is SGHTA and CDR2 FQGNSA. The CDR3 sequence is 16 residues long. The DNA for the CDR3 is TGTGCCAGCAGCCTCTTTCGGGACAGAGGGTGGGAGACCCAGTACTTC. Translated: CASSLFRDRGWETQYF.

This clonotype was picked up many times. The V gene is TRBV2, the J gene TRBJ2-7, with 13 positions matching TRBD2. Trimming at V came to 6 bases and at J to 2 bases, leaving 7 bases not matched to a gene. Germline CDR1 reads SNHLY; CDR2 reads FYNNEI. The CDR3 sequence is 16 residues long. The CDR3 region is CASSATGTSGTYEQYF. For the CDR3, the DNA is TGTGCCAGCAGCGCGACCGGGACTAGCGGGACCTACGAGCAGTACTTC. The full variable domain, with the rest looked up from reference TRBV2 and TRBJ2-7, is EPEVTQTPSHQVTQMGQEVILRCVPISNHLYFYWYRQILGQKVEFLVSFYNNEISEKSEIFDDQFSVERPDGSNFTLKIRSTKLEDSAMYFCASSATGTSGTYEQYFGPGTRLTVT.

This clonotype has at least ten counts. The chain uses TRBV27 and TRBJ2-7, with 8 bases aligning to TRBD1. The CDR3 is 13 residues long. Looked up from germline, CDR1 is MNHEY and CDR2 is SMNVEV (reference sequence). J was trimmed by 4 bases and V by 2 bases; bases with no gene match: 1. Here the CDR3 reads CASSLQGAYEQYF. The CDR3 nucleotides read TGTGCCAGCAGTTTACAGGGGGCTTACGAGCAGTACTTC.

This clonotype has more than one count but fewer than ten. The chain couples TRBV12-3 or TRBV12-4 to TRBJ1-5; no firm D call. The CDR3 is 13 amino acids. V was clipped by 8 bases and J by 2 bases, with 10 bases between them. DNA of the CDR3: TGTGCCAGCGCGTTTTCGGGCAATCAGCCCCAGCATTTT. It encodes CASAFSGNQPQHF.

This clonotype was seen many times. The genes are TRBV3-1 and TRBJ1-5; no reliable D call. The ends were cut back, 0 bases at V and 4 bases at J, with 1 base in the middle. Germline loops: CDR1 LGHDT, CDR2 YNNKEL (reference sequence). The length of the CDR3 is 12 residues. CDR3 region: CASSQDNQPQHF. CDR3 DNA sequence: TGTGCCAGCAGCCAAGATAATCAGCCCCAGCATTTT.

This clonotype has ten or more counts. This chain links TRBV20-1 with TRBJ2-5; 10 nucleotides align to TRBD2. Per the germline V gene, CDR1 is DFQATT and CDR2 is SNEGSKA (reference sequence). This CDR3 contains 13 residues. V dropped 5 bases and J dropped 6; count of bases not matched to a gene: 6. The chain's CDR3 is CSARAGGLKTQYF. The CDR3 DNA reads TGCAGTGCTCGAGCGGGGGGGCTTAAGACCCAGTACTTC.

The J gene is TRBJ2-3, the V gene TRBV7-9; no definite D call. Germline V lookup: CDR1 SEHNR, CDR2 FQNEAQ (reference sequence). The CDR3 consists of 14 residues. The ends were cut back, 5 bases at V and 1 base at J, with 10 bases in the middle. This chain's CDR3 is CASSHDTRTDTQYF. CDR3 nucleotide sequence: TGTGCCAGCAGCCACGACACCCGCACAGATACGCAGTATTTT.

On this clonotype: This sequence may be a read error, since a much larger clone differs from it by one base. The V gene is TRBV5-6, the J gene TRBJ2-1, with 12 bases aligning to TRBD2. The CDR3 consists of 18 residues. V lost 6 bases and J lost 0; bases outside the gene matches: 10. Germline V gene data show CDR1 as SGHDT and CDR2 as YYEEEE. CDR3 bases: TGTGCCAGCAACAGAACTAGCGGGGGGTCAAGCTCCTACAATGAGCAGTTCTTC. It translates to CASNRTSGGSSSYNEQFF. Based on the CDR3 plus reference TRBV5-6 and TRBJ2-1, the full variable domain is DAGVTQSPTHLIKTRGQQVTLRCSPKSGHDTVSWYQQALGQGPQFIFQYYEEEERQRGNFPDRFSGHQFPNYSSELNVNALLLGDSALYLCASNRTSGGSSSYNEQFFGPGTRLTVL.

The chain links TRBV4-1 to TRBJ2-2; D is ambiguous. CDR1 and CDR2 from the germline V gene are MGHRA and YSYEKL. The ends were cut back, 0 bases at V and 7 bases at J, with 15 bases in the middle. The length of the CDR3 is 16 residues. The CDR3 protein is CASSQDSSALGGELFF. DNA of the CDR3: TGCGCCAGCAGCCAAGATAGTTCGGCCCTTGGCGGGGAGCTGTTTTTT.